Presented here are 20 T cell receptor beta chains from one specimen sequenced in a study of shared clonotypes between healthy human individuals. TCRdb's table, derived via immunoSEQ multiplex PCR, lists solely in-frame clones and lacks some. The sample carries some 1.5 million clones, nearly 99% recorded once. Material: naive CD4+ T cells sorted from blood. Subset meaning: CD45RA+ positively selected. The receptors were sampled from a young man in good health.

In this sample, this clone turned up once. V gene TRBV7-6 combines with J gene TRBJ1-1; TRBD1 matches at 7 bases. Germline V lookup: CDR1 SGHVS, CDR2 FNYEAQ. This CDR3 contains 15 residues. J lost 3 bases, V lost 5 bases, and 9 bases had no gene match. The CDR3: CASSPTGKRDTEAFF. CDR3 nucleotides: TGTGCCAGCAGCCCGACAGGGAAGAGGGACACTGAAGCTTTCTTT.

The gene calls are TRBV30 and TRBJ2-7, with a tentative D call TRBD2 (5 bases). V lost 3 bases to trimming and J lost 0 bases, with 18 bases between them. Germline lookup yields CDR1 GTSNPN and CDR2 SVGIG (reference sequence). CDR3 length equals 16 residues. The CDR3 protein is CAWSPIGQRSSYEQYF. CDR3 in DNA: TGTGCCTGGAGCCCGATAGGGCAGCGGAGCTCCTACGAGCAGTACTTC.

V and J are TRBV5-4 and TRBJ2-5, with a tentative D call TRBD2 (6 bases). With 4 bases removed from V and 2 bases from J, the gap between germline ends came to 12 bases. Per germline, CDR1 SGHNT and CDR2 YYREEE (reference sequence). The CDR3 is made up of 14 amino acids. CDR3 protein: CASSTRGLQETQYF. DNA of the CDR3: TGTGCCAGCAGCACCCGGGGGTTACAAGAGACCCAGTACTTC.

This clone was seen once. The chain uses TRBV7-2 and TRBJ2-3; D unclear. The ends were cut back, 4 bases at V and 2 bases at J, with 13 bases in the middle. Germline CDR1 and CDR2: SGHTA and FQGNSA. This CDR3 has 15 residues. CDR3 amino acids: CASSSQQRITDTQYF. The CDR3 DNA follows: TGTGCCAGCAGCTCCCAGCAGCGAATCACAGATACGCAGTATTTT.

In this sample, this clone turned up once. The same CDR3 also results from other DNA sequences found in this sample. The chain recombines TRBV5-1 with TRBJ1-3; no definite D call. This CDR3 comprises 14 residues. V lost 1 base to trimming and J lost 4 bases, with 9 bases between them. Germline CDR1 SGHRS, CDR2 YFSETQ. The CDR3 here is CASSLSGYGNTIYF. DNA of the CDR3: TGCGCCAGCAGCTTGTCCGGGTACGGAAACACCATATATTTT.

This chain connects TRBV5-1 to TRBJ2-3; TRBD2 agrees at 10 bases. Germline CDR1 SGHRS, CDR2 YFSETQ. The J segment lost 0 bases and the V segment lost 2 bases, leaving 3 bases of the junction unmatched. CDR3 size: 16 residues. The CDR3 loop reads CASSFGLADSTDTQYF. The CDR3 nucleotides read TGCGCCAGCAGCTTTGGACTAGCGGATAGCACAGATACGCAGTATTTT.

The V and J genes are TRBV6-1 and TRBJ1-1; D not resolved. Germline loops: CDR1 MNHNS, CDR2 SASEGT. Trimming left V 2 bases short and J 1 base short, with 8 bases between. The CDR3 spans 14 residues. CDR3 DNA sequence: TGTGCCAGCAGTGAACGGGTGGGGAACACTGAAGCTTTCTTT. It translates to CASSERVGNTEAFF.

The J gene is TRBJ2-7, the V gene TRBV11-2; maybe TRBD2 (6 bases). This CDR3 has 14 residues. V was shortened by 1 base and J by 2 bases, with 9 bases between the two germline ends. From germline, CDR1 is SGHAT and CDR2 FQNNGV. The CDR3 sequence is CASSLVGEAYEQYF. DNA for the CDR3: TGTGCCAGCAGCTTAGTCGGGGAGGCCTACGAGCAGTACTTC.

The chain recombines TRBV27 with TRBJ1-2, with 11 bases lining up with TRBD1. Germline V gives CDR1 MNHEY, CDR2 SMNVEV (reference sequence). The CDR3 loop spans 14 amino acids. Germline trimming cut 6 bases from V and 8 bases from J; bases unmatched to any gene: 8. CDR3 sequence reads: CASSPGQGVKGYTF. DNA for the CDR3: TGTGCCAGCAGCCCGGGACAGGGGGTAAAGGGCTACACCTTC.

The chain is built from TRBV15 and TRBJ2-7, with 10 bases aligning to TRBD2. Germline values: CDR1 LNHNV, CDR2 YYDKDF (reference sequence). V gave up 5 bases and J gave up 6 bases; unmatched junction bases: 10. CDR3 length: 15 residues. CDR3 in DNA: TGTGCCACCAGCCTAAAAGCGGGAGGGCCGCGCGAGCAGTACTTC. It codes for CATSLKAGGPREQYF. Full variable domain (outside the CDR3, taken from reference TRBV15 and TRBJ2-7): DAMVIQNPRYQVTQFGKPVTLSCSQTLNHNVMYWYQQKSSQAPKLLFHYYDKDFNNEADTPDNFQSRRPNTSFCFLDIRSPGLGDTAMYLCATSLKAGGPREQYFGPGTRLTVT.

This chain connects TRBV10-2 to TRBJ1-5; D is possibly TRBD1 (5 bases). CDR1 WSHSY and CDR2 SAAADI come from the germline V gene. The V end was cut by 3 bases, the J end by 3 bases, with 9 bases between. This CDR3 region has 14 residues. The CDR3 bases are TGCGCCAGCAGTGATGCGGGGCCCAATCAGCCCCAGCATTTT. Translation: CASSDAGPNQPQHF.

The genes are TRBV5-1 and TRBJ2-3, with a possible D match to TRBD2 (5 bases). This CDR3 contains 15 residues. V shed 4 bases and J shed 1 base, with 13 bases lying between them. Germline V gene data show CDR1 as SGHRS and CDR2 as YFSETQ. CDR3 amino acids: CASSPGDYGTDTQYF. In DNA, the CDR3 is TGCGCCAGCAGCCCCGGGGATTACGGCACAGATACGCAGTATTTT.

This chain links TRBV5-6 with TRBJ2-3; 7 nucleotides align to TRBD1. Germline CDR1 is SGHDT and CDR2 is YYEEEE. The J segment lost 11 bases and the V segment lost 3 bases, leaving 6 bases of the junction unmatched. The CDR3 runs to 12 residues. CDR3 nucleotides: TGTGCCAGCAGCTCCCGGGACAGAGGGCAGTATTTT. Amino acid sequence: CASSSRDRGQYF.

This chain joins TRBV7-9 and TRBJ2-3, with TRBD1 identical over 8 bases. V was clipped by 2 bases and J by 4 bases; unmatched bases: 5. CDR1 SEHNR and CDR2 FQNEAQ come from the germline V gene (reference sequence). This CDR3 comprises 15 residues. Here the CDR3 DNA reads TGTGCCAGCAGCTTATCCGACAGGGGTTCAGATACGCAGTATTTT. This sequence encodes CASSLSDRGSDTQYF.

The CDR3 DNA reads as TGTGCCAGCAGCTTAAAGTCGACAGAAACCTACGAGCAGTACTTC. It encodes CASSLKSTETYEQYF. The chain uses TRBV7-2 and TRBJ2-7, with D perhaps TRBD1 (5 bases). V was shortened by 2 bases and J by 2 bases, with 13 bases between the two germline ends. CDR3 size: 15 residues. The V gene's germline CDR1 is SGHTA and CDR2 FQGNSA.

The chain has TRBV11-2 and TRBJ2-4; D is perhaps TRBD2 (7 bases). Trimming took 5 bases from V and 0 from J, leaving 14 bases between them. The length of the CDR3 is 16 residues. Germline V lookup: CDR1 SGHAT, CDR2 FQNNGV. The CDR3 region is CASSGGAHTAKNIQYF. DNA of the CDR3: TGTGCCAGCAGCGGGGGGGCGCACACAGCCAAAAACATTCAGTACTTC.

CDR3: CATTGGSGNSYEQYF. CDR3 nucleotide sequence: TGTGCCACCACTGGGGGTAGCGGGAACTCCTACGAGCAGTACTTC. The chain is built from TRBV7-9 and TRBJ2-7; 8 bases are a match to TRBD2. After removal of 10 bases from V and 0 bases from J, the junction contained 11 bases not matched to a gene. CDR1 SEHNR and CDR2 FQNEAQ come from the germline V gene (reference sequence). This CDR3 is 15 amino acids long.

V and J are TRBV7-9 and TRBJ2-5; TRBD1 matches at 7 bases. The CDR3 sequence is 14 residues long. CDR1 is SEHNR, CDR2 FQNEAQ, per germline (reference sequence). J was trimmed by 7 bases and V by 1 base; bases with no gene match: 6. DNA for the CDR3: TGTGCCAGCAGCTTAGGTGTAGAGGGGGCGACCCAGTACTTC. It yields the protein CASSLGVEGATQYF.

J is TRBJ2-2 and V is TRBV18; 9 bases agree with TRBD1. Unmatched junction bases numbered 4, after V lost 2 bases and J lost 0 bases. CDR1 is KGHSH, CDR2 LQKENI, per germline. The CDR3 extends over 17 amino acids. The CDR3 nucleotides read TGTGCCAGCTCACCAAGGGGACAGGGCGCGAACACCGGGGAGCTGTTTTTT. Encoded protein: CASSPRGQGANTGELFF.

This sequence joins TRBV18 and TRBJ2-7; possibly TRBD1 for D (6 bases). The CDR3 is made up of 14 amino acids. Trimming stripped 2 bases from V and 7 bases from J, with 15 bases between. Per germline, CDR1 KGHSH and CDR2 LQKENI. The CDR3 here is CASSPGGLGGEQYF. The CDR3 DNA is TGTGCCAGCTCACCAGGGGGCCTTGGGGGAGAGCAGTACTTC.